A single sample is the source of the 10 T cell receptor beta chains below, sequenced in a study of blood T cell repertoires in COVID-19. Profiled with immunoSEQ multiplex PCR; TCRdb holds only in-frame clones, not every one. The sample includes 97,000 or so clones, 70% to 90% of them seen just once. Sequencing was performed on peripheral blood. Every receptor here comes from a man aged 50-59 years with active or convalescent COVID-19.

The chain couples TRBV7-2 to TRBJ2-5; 8 positions agree with TRBD1. Losses at the gene ends were 5 bases for V and 4 bases for J; bases not matched to a gene: 9. CDR1 and CDR2 (germline): SGHTA, FQGNSA. This CDR3 is built from 15 residues. DNA of the CDR3: TGTGCCAGCAGCACCGGACAGGGTGGGGCAGAGACCCAGTACTTC. It encodes CASSTGQGGAETQYF. Full variable domain (missing parts from reference TRBV7-2 and TRBJ2-5): GAGVSQSPSNKVTEKGKDVELRCDPISGHTALYWYRQSLGQGLEFLIYFQGNSAPDKSGLPSDRFSAERTGGSVSTLTIQRTQQEDSAVYLCASSTGQGGAETQYFGPGTRLLVL.

This chain uses TRBV5-1 with TRBJ2-3, with 7 bases fitting TRBD1. The length of the CDR3 is 15 residues. Germline CDR1 reads SGHRS; CDR2 reads YFSETQ. V trimming: 3 bases; J trimming: 2 bases; junction bases outside the gene matches: 6. The CDR3 spells CASSSPTGFTDTQYF. CDR3 bases: TGCGCCAGCAGCTCCCCGACAGGGTTCACAGATACGCAGTATTTT.

This sequence joins TRBV18 and TRBJ2-5; D is unresolved. Trimming took off 2 bases at V and 5 bases at J, with 12 bases between the two ends. This CDR3 spans 14 amino acids. Per germline, CDR1 KGHSH and CDR2 LQKENI. The CDR3 here is CASSPGSGIETQYF. The DNA of the CDR3 is TGTGCCAGCTCACCAGGCTCAGGAATCGAGACCCAGTACTTC.

This clone appeared a few times. The chain couples TRBV10-1 to TRBJ2-1; 7 positions match TRBD1. Losses at the gene ends were 4 bases for V and 0 bases for J; bases not matched to a gene: 3. Germline V gene data show CDR1 as WNHNN and CDR2 as SYGVQD (reference sequence). This CDR3 contains 15 residues. The CDR3 DNA sequence: TGCGCCAGCAGTGTGGCAGGGGGCTCCTACAATGAGCAGTTCTTC. Protein sequence: CASSVAGGSYNEQFF.

This clone was found once. V usage is TRBV29-1 and J usage is TRBJ1-2; 8 bases align to TRBD1. Germline lookup yields CDR1 SQVTM and CDR2 ANQGSEA. Germline trimming cut 7 bases from V and 8 bases from J; bases unmatched to any gene: 9. The CDR3 sequence is 12 residues long. Here the CDR3 DNA reads TGCAGCGGAGGACAGGGTGGAGGGGGCTACACCTTC. It specifies CSGGQGGGGYTF.

This chain links TRBV5-1 with TRBJ2-1; a possible D gene is TRBD2 (5 bases). This CDR3 has 14 amino acids. The V and J ends lost 3 bases and 5 bases respectively, with 12 bases between them. Per germline, CDR1 SGHRS and CDR2 YFSETQ. The CDR3 DNA is TGCGCCAGCAGCTCTTCAACTAGGAACAATGAGCAGTTCTTC. The encoded protein is CASSSSTRNNEQFF.

The chain couples TRBV12-3 or TRBV12-4 to TRBJ1-2; the D gene is possibly TRBD1 (5 bases). This CDR3 comprises 12 residues. V dropped 3 bases and J dropped 6 bases, with 8 bases sitting between them. The CDR3 sequence: CASSFQGHGYTF. The CDR3 nucleotides read TGTGCCAGCAGTTTTCAGGGCCATGGCTACACCTTC.

The rearrangement links TRBV5-1 to TRBJ2-1; 10 bases are a match to TRBD2. V trimming: 3 bases; J trimming: 5 bases; junction bases outside the gene matches: 14. CDR3 length equals 18 residues. Germline values: CDR1 SGHRS, CDR2 YFSETQ. The CDR3 DNA is TGCGCCAGCAGCTCAGCACCGAGCGGGGGGGCCTTGGACAATGAGCAGTTCTTC. This codes for CASSSAPSGGALDNEQFF. Complete variable domain (other parts from reference TRBV5-1 and TRBJ2-1): KAGVTQTPRYLIKTRGQQVTLSCSPISGHRSVSWYQQTPGQGLQFLFEYFSETQRNKGNFPGRFSGRQFSNSRSEMNVSTLELGDSALYLCASSSAPSGGALDNEQFFGPGTRLTVL.

The genes are TRBV5-1 and TRBJ2-3; perhaps TRBD1 as D (7 bases). Germline assignment: CDR1 SGHRS and CDR2 YFSETQ. The CDR3 covers 14 residues. V lost 6 bases and J 0 bases, leaving 11 bases between the germline ends. For the CDR3, the DNA is TGCGCCAGCATGGAGGGGGCGAGCACAGATACGCAGTATTTT. The encoded protein is CASMEGASTDTQYF.

The gene calls are TRBV27 and TRBJ2-7, with 11 bases fitting TRBD2. The CDR3 covers 15 residues. After removal of 5 bases from V and 3 bases from J, the junction contained 6 bases not matched to a gene. The germline V gene encodes CDR1 MNHEY and CDR2 SMNVEV (reference sequence). The CDR3 protein is CASSPTSGGRYEQYV. The CDR3 bases are TGTGCCAGCAGTCCAACTAGCGGGGGCCGCTACGAGCAGTACGTC.